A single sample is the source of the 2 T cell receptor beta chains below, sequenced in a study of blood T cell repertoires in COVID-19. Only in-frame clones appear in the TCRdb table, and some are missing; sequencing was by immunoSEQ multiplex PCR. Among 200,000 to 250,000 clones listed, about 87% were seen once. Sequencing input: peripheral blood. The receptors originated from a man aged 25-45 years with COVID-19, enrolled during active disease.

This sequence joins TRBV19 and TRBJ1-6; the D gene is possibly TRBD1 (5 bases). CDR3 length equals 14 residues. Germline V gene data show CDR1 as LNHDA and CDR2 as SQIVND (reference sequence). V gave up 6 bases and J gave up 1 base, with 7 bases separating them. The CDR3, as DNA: TGTGCCAGTAGCAGACAGTCCTATAATTCACCCCTCCACTTT. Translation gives CASSRQSYNSPLHF.

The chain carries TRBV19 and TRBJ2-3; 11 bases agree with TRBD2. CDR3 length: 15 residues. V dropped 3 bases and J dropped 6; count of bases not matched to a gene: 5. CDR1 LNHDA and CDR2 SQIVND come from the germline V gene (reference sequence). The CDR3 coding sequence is TGTGCCAGTAGTATTTTACTAGCGGGAGAGGATACGCAGTATTTT. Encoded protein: CASSILLAGEDTQYF.